These T cell receptor beta chains were read from a single sample in a study of vaccination and CD4 T cells after COVID-19. One entry per CDR3 protein, called by TCRdb with MiXCR from the PCR reads. The top ten clones hold roughly 35% of a sample with around 5,400 distinct CDR3 sequences, 40% of them seen once. No antigen is known for these receptors. Sequenced input: CD4+ T cells from blood, cultured in vitro. The receptors come from a human donor who had recovered from COVID-19. Each CDR3 is given with its conserved first and last residue. A D gene is named only where the DNA matches it firmly. Where a row states a size, it is once, few, many or the class of an expanded clone; other rows omit it.

>TRBJ2-6|20|large|TRBV6-4|.
TGTGCCAGCAGTGACCCTAAGTTTTTGGGGGCGCTGAGGGGGGCCAACGTCCTGACTTTC
CASSDPKFLGALRGANVLTF
>TRBJ1-5|15|few|TRBV7-2|.
TGTGCCAGCAGCCCACAAACCGGTTTTAATCAGCCCCAGCATTTT
CASSPQTGFNQPQHF
>TRBJ2-1|17|few|TRBV7-9|.
TGTGCCAGCAGCGTCCCGAGGGGCACGAGCTCCTACAATGAGCAGTTCTTC
CASSVPRGTSSYNEQFF
>TRBJ2-1|14|.|TRBV20-1|.
TGCAGTGCTAGAGTGCGTCCGGAGAAGGGTGAGCAGTTCTTC
CSARVRPEKGEQFF
>TRBJ1-2|12|.|TRBV20-1|.
TGCAGTGCCACCCCCGGGTTCTATGGCTACACCTTC
CSATPGFYGYTF
>TRBJ2-5|14|.|TRBV7-2|TRBD2
TGTGCCAGCAGGACTAGCGGGAGTACGGAGACCCAGTACTTC
CASRTSGSTETQYF
>TRBJ2-5|14|.|TRBV6-1|TRBD2
TGTGCCAGCAGAATGGGACTAGCGGCGGAGACCCAGTACTTC
CASRMGLAAETQYF
>TRBJ2-2|15|.|TRBV5-5|TRBD2
TGTGCCAGCAGCCCCCCGGGACTAGCGGACGGGGAGCTGTTTTTT
CASSPPGLADGELFF
>TRBJ1-1|14|few|TRBV6-1|.
TGTGCCAGCAGTGGGAGGGGGGGGAGCACTGAAGCTTTCTTT
CASSGRGGSTEAFF
>TRBJ1-2|13|.|TRBV7-2|.
TGTGCCAGCAGCTTTGGGATTTACTATGGCTACACCTTC
CASSFGIYYGYTF
>TRBJ2-1|14|.|TRBV11-2|.
TGTGCCAGCAACCTGCTGAGGGGTAGCAATGAGCAGTTCTTC
CASNLLRGSNEQFF
>TRBJ2-1|15|.|TRBV7-3|TRBD2
TGTGCCAGCAGCCCTAATAGCGGGAGGGGGTCGTATCGGTTCTTC
CASSPNSGRGSYRFF
>TRBJ1-1|14|.|TRBV18|TRBD1
TGTGCCAGCTCGGGGGGGACAGGTCACACTGAAGCTTTCTTT
CASSGGTGHTEAFF
>TRBJ2-2|13|few|TRBV27|.
TGTGCCAGCAGTTTGGTCGTACCCGGGGAGCTGTTTTTT
CASSLVVPGELFF
>TRBJ1-5|15|.|TRBV19|.
TGTGCCAGTAGTGCCCGGGACATGGGGAATCAGCCCCAGCATTTT
CASSARDMGNQPQHF
>TRBJ2-3|13|.|TRBV29-1|.
TGCAGCGTCCGCCCTCGGGCGGCAGATACGCAGTATTTT
CSVRPRAADTQYF
>TRBJ2-3|15|.|TRBV24-1|TRBD2
TGTGCCACCAGTGATCGCGGGGGGAGCACAGATACGCAGTATTTT
CATSDRGGSTDTQYF
>TRBJ2-1|14|.|TRBV20-1|.
TGCAGTGCTAGGGTAGCGTACTCCTACAATGAGCAGTTCTTC
CSARVAYSYNEQFF
>TRBJ2-1|13|.|TRBV20-1|.
TGCAGTGCTAGAGATTGGTCTTACAATGAGCAGTTCTTC
CSARDWSYNEQFF
>TRBJ2-5|13|.|TRBV20-1|.
TGCAGTGCTACTCCGGGTAGCCAAGAGACCCAGTACTTC
CSATPGSQETQYF
>TRBJ1-2|15|.|TRBV5-1|.
TGCGCCAGCAGTTTCACCCTCCCTAACTTTTATGGCTACACCTTC
CASSFTLPNFYGYTF
>TRBJ1-2|13|medium-sized|TRBV7-8|.
TGTGCCAGCAGCTTAGGACAGTACTATGGCTACACCTTC
CASSLGQYYGYTF
>TRBJ2-5|15|once|TRBV18|TRBD1
TGTGCCAGCTCACCACTTATAGGGGGCGTGGAGACCCAGTACTTC
CASSPLIGGVETQYF
>TRBJ2-1|15|.|TRBV10-3|TRBD1
TGTGCCATCAGTGTCGGACAGGGCGAAGGCAATGAGCAGTTCTTC
CAISVGQGEGNEQFF
>TRBJ1-4|19|.|TRBV19|TRBD1
TGTGCCAGTAGTGCGTATGGACAGGGGATCTCCGGTCCTACTGAAAAACTGTTTTTT
CASSAYGQGISGPTEKLFF
>TRBJ2-1|13|.|TRBV20-1|.
TGCAGTGCTTGGGCTAGCGACTACAATGAGCAGTTCTTC
CSAWASDYNEQFF
>TRBJ1-1|17|.|TRBV7-9|.
TGTGCCAGCAGCTTAGCCCATAGGTTTTTTCAAGACACTGAAGCTTTCTTT
CASSLAHRFFQDTEAFF
>TRBJ2-1|15|.|TRBV9|.
TGTGCCAGCAGCGTGTACTACGGGAGTAGATATGAGCAGTTCTTC
CASSVYYGSRYEQFF
>TRBJ1-6|17|.|TRBV4-1|.
TGCGCCAGCAGCCAAGAAACCTACTCCTCCTATAATTCACCCCTCCACTTT
CASSQETYSSYNSPLHF
>TRBJ2-3|17|.|TRBV7-6|TRBD2
TGTGCCAGCAGCTCAAGGGCTAGCGGGGGGACTTTAGGTACGCAGTATTTT
CASSSRASGGTLGTQYF
>TRBJ1-1|15|.|TRBV6-1|.
TGTGCCAGCATAGGTCGACAGGAAGGGAACACTGAAGCTTTCTTT
CASIGRQEGNTEAFF
>TRBJ2-1|15|.|TRBV7-9|TRBD2
TGTGCCAGCAGCTTACTAGCGGGTTGGAACAATGAGCAGTTCTTC
CASSLLAGWNNEQFF
>TRBJ1-2|14|.|TRBV19|.
TGTGCCAGTAGTATAGAGTACAGAAACTATGGCTACACCTTC
CASSIEYRNYGYTF
>TRBJ1-1|16|.|TRBV6-1|.
TGTGCCAGCAGTGAAAGGCACAGGCTAGGGGGGACTGAAGCTTTCTTT
CASSERHRLGGTEAFF
>TRBJ2-1|15|.|TRBV5-8|TRBD1
TGTGCCAGCAGCGCCACAGGGGGCGGAGGGGATGAGCAGTTCTTC
CASSATGGGGDEQFF
>TRBJ1-5|14|.|TRBV21-1|.
TGTGCCAGCAGCAAATGTGGGAACAATCAGCCCCAGCATTTT
CASSKCGNNQPQHF
>TRBJ2-7|14|.|TRBV4-3|TRBD1
TGCGCCAGCAGCCGTCGAACAGGGGCCTACGAGCAGTACTTC
CASSRRTGAYEQYF
>TRBJ2-1|16|.|TRBV11-2|TRBD2
TGTGCCAGCAGCTTCTTAGCGGGGGATTCCTACAATGAGCAGTTCTTC
CASSFLAGDSYNEQFF
>TRBJ2-1|16|.|TRBV24-1|.
TGTGCCACCAGTGATGACCACCCAAAAACCTACAATGAGCAGTTCTTC
CATSDDHPKTYNEQFF
>TRBJ1-1|14|.|TRBV5-1|.
TGCGCCAGCAGCTTGGGATCTCTAAACACTGAAGCTTTCTTT
CASSLGSLNTEAFF
>TRBJ2-7|14|.|TRBV21-1|.
TGTGCCAGCAGCAAAGCGGTACCAGACAACGAGCAGTACTTC
CASSKAVPDNEQYF
>TRBJ2-1|15|.|TRBV20-1|.
TGCAGTGCTAGAGATCTCCTAGCTCCCTACATTGAGCAGTTCTTC
CSARDLLAPYIEQFF
>TRBJ2-1|12|.|TRBV19|.
TGTGCCAGTAGTATGTCCGCGGGTCGGCAGTTCTTC
CASSMSAGRQFF
>TRBJ2-5|12|few|TRBV7-8|.
TGTGCCAGCAGCTTAGGCAAAGAGACCCAGTACTTC
CASSLGKETQYF
>TRBJ2-3|15|few|TRBV2|TRBD2
TGTGCCAGCAGGGCCGGGACTAGCGACACAGATACGCAGTATTTT
CASRAGTSDTDTQYF
>TRBJ2-7|14|few|TRBV20-1|.
TGCAGTGCTAGAGAGGGGCAGGGGTACTACGAGCAGTACTTC
CSAREGQGYYEQYF
>TRBJ2-7|15|few|TRBV12-3/TRBV12-4|.
TGTGCCAGCAGCAATCCCCCGTTAGGGACCTACGAGCAGTACTTC
CASSNPPLGTYEQYF